Shown below are 32 T cell receptor beta chains from a single sample sequenced in a study of response to subunit inactivated influenza vaccine (dated by TCRdb to 2016 to 2019). The time point label, read with the paper, signifies: more than 40 days after influenza vaccine administration. Libraries were prepared through RT-PCR. The sequencer listed for this sample is Illumina HiSeq 2500. TCRdb applied fastp at Q25 and MiXCR to the public reads, then kept only in-frame beta chains. Here each entry gathers all rows of one CDR3 protein and keeps the most common genes and DNA. A total of roughly 570,000 distinct CDR3 sequences appear in this sample, 10% to 15% of them only once. Together, the top ten hold less than 15% of the sample. Here the sequenced sample was PBMCs from blood, taken roughly 46 days after vaccination. These receptors originate from a man aged 50 or older who received an inactivated influenza vaccine. Donor details come from another sample of the same person, matched by shared clones.

CDR3 DNA: TGTGCCAGCTCACCGATACCGGGACAGGGGCCCTACGAGCAGTACTTC. Translation gives CASSPIPGQGPYEQYF. The J gene is TRBJ2-7, the V gene TRBV18; 10 positions match TRBD1. This CDR3 contains 16 residues. The germline CDR1 and CDR2 sequences are KGHSH and LQKENI. Unmatched junction bases numbered 7, after V lost 3 bases and J lost 2 bases.

In this sample, this clonotype turned up many times. The chain combines TRBV6-5 with TRBJ2-3; possibly TRBD2 for D (5 bases). With 4 bases removed from V and 7 bases from J, the gap between germline ends came to 9 bases. The CDR3 length is 12 residues. Germline CDR1 is MNHEY and CDR2 is SVGAGI. The CDR3 loop reads CASSFPGNTQYF. The CDR3 region has the DNA TGTGCCAGCAGTTTCCCCGGGAATACGCAGTATTTT.

This clonotype was recorded a few times. The J gene is TRBJ2-1, the V gene TRBV2, with 7 nucleotides matching TRBD1. This CDR3 comprises 17 residues. After removal of 8 bases from V and 3 bases from J, the junction contained 16 bases not matched to a gene. Germline V lookup: CDR1 SNHLY, CDR2 FYNNEI. CDR3 DNA sequence: TGTGCCAGCTCCGAGACCCCACAGGGGTTGCGCTACAATGAGCAGTTCTTC. It yields the protein CASSETPQGLRYNEQFF.

In nucleotides, the CDR3 is TGCAGTGCTAGAGACTCACGACTAGCGGGGGGCCCTAGCACAGATACGCAGTATTTT. Translation gives CSARDSRLAGGPSTDTQYF. This chain joins TRBV20-1 and TRBJ2-3, with 13 bases that match TRBD2. From germline, CDR1 is DFQATT and CDR2 SNEGSKA (reference sequence). V was clipped by 0 bases and J by 0 bases; unmatched bases: 9. This CDR3 has 19 amino acids.

The chain links TRBV5-1 to TRBJ2-7, with a weak D call TRBD1 (6 bases). The CDR3 extends over 15 amino acids. Germline values: CDR1 SGHRS, CDR2 YFSETQ. Deletions cut 1 base from V and 7 bases from J, with 18 bases between. For the CDR3, the DNA is TGCGCCAGCAGCTTGAATACAGGGAGCTATGATGAGCAGTACTTC. Protein sequence: CASSLNTGSYDEQYF.

This clonotype was counted between two and nine times. Relative to the germline gene, one junction end is altered; a read error may explain this. This chain uses TRBV6-2 or TRBV6-3 with TRBJ1-1; unclear D gene. Per germline, CDR1 MNHEY and CDR2 SVGEGT. This CDR3 is built from 11 residues. The CDR3 loop reads CASSYLGSMQF. The CDR3 region has the DNA TGTGCCAGCAGTTACCTGGGCAGCATGCAATTT.

This clonotype was seen a few times. The J gene is TRBJ1-2, the V gene TRBV6-2 or TRBV6-3; 7 bases are shared with TRBD1. CDR1 and CDR2 from the germline V gene are MNHEY and SVGEGT. After removal of 8 bases from V and 6 bases from J, the junction contained 6 bases not matched to a gene. CDR3 length: 12 residues. The DNA for the CDR3 is TGTGCCAGCTGGGACAGCCCTCATGGCTACACCTTC. Translated, it gives CASWDSPHGYTF.

In its sample, this clonotype was seen a few times. The chain joins TRBV7-8 to TRBJ2-5; D is ambiguous. This CDR3 is 11 amino acids long. CDR1 SGHVS and CDR2 FQNEAQ come from the germline V gene. V was shortened by 0 bases and J by 14 bases, with 10 bases between the two germline ends. CDR3 amino acids: CASSLAQEKYF. CDR3 sequence (DNA): TGTGCCAGCAGCTTAGCGCAGGAAAAATACTTC.

This clonotype was seen only a few times. The CDR3 loop is CGQAGPNTGELFF. The CDR3 nucleotides read TGTGGTCAGGCCGGACCGAACACCGGGGAGCTGTTTTTT. The genes are TRBV30 and TRBJ2-2; no clear D. Germline lookup yields CDR1 GTSNPN and CDR2 SVGIG (reference sequence). This CDR3 has 13 amino acids.

The gene calls are TRBV6-1 and TRBJ2-1, with TRBD1 matching 7 bases. Germline CDR1 MNHNS, CDR2 SASEGT. This CDR3 has 13 residues. With V trimmed by 6 bases and J by 4 bases, 3 bases remained unmatched. The CDR3 reads CASRWDSYNEQFF. The CDR3 bases are TGTGCCAGCAGATGGGACAGTTACAATGAGCAGTTCTTC.

This clonotype occurred a few times. The rearrangement joins TRBV6-1 to TRBJ2-5; the D is unclear. V lost 6 bases, J lost 5 bases, and 16 bases lay in between. There are 14 residues in the CDR3. The germline V gene has CDR1 MNHNS and CDR2 SASEGT. CDR3 sequence (DNA): TGTGCCAGCAGAATTGGGCGCCCCCAGGAGACCCAGTACTTC. Translation gives CASRIGRPQETQYF.

J is TRBJ2-6 and V is TRBV5-1; 9 bases are shared with TRBD2. V gave up 0 bases and J gave up 2 bases; unmatched junction bases: 3. Germline CDR1 is SGHRS and CDR2 is YFSETQ. There are 17 residues in the CDR3. The CDR3 loop reads CASSLGAGGAGANVLTF. The CDR3 DNA is TGCGCCAGCAGCTTGGGAGCGGGGGGTGCTGGGGCCAACGTCCTGACTTTC.

This clonotype was counted at least ten times. This rearrangement joins TRBV5-4 to TRBJ2-7, with 7 bases identical to TRBD1. The CDR3 contains 16 residues. V gave up 4 bases and J gave up 2 bases; unmatched junction bases: 12. Per germline, CDR1 SGHNT and CDR2 YYREEE (reference sequence). CDR3 nucleotides: TGTGCCAGCAGCCGCCGGACAGGACTCTTCGCCTACGAGCAGTACTTC. Translating it yields CASSRRTGLFAYEQYF.

This clonotype was recorded a few times. The V and J genes are TRBV20-1 and TRBJ2-3; TRBD2 aligns across 9 bases. The CDR3 extends over 15 amino acids. Germline V gene lookup returns CDR1 DFQATT and CDR2 SNEGSKA (reference sequence). The junction had 6 bases not matched to a gene; V was cut back by 1 base and J by 4 bases. CDR3 residues: CSARAIGGGADTQYF. The CDR3 DNA reads as TGCAGTGCTAGAGCGATTGGCGGGGGGGCAGATACGCAGTATTTT.

This clonotype was counted ten times or more. The chain couples TRBV7-6 to TRBJ2-7; either TRBD1 or TRBD2 may fit D (5 bases each). Trimming took off 1 base at V and 7 bases at J, with 14 bases between the two ends. CDR3 length: 14 residues. CDR1 and CDR2 from the germline V gene are SGHVS and FNYEAQ. CDR3 residues: CASSLGGGWGEQYF. The CDR3 DNA follows: TGTGCCAGCAGCTTAGGGGGTGGTTGGGGGGAGCAGTACTTC.

The V and J genes are TRBV12-3 or TRBV12-4 and TRBJ2-2, with a weak D call TRBD1 (6 bases). The ends were cut back, 11 bases at V and 4 bases at J, with 14 bases in the middle. The CDR3 runs 13 residues. CDR3 in amino acids: CAGKTGATGELFF. The CDR3 DNA reads as TGTGCCGGGAAGACAGGAGCCACCGGGGAGCTGTTTTTT.

This clonotype was recorded a few times. V usage is TRBV29-1 and J usage is TRBJ1-1; unclear D gene. Germline values: CDR1 SQVTM, CDR2 ANQGSEA. Between the trimmed V and J ends, which lost 3 bases and 3 bases, there was a span of 8 bases. This CDR3 is built from 12 residues. Written as DNA, the CDR3 is TGCAGCGTTGATGTCCAGTACACTGAAGCTTTCTTT. Translation gives CSVDVQYTEAFF.

This clonotype was observed many times. V is TRBV27 and J is TRBJ2-5; D tentatively reads TRBD1 or TRBD2 (6 bases each). The CDR3 runs to 13 residues. V was cut by 4 bases and J by 1 base, with 7 bases left in between. CDR1 and CDR2 from the germline V gene are MNHEY and SMNVEV (reference sequence). The CDR3 sequence is CASSWGAQETQYF. CDR3 in DNA: TGTGCCAGCAGTTGGGGGGCCCAAGAGACCCAGTACTTC.

This chain links TRBV7-2 with TRBJ2-2; D uncertain. The germline CDR1 and CDR2 sequences are SGHTA and FQGNSA. V lost 0 bases and J lost 2, with 16 bases in between. This CDR3 contains 18 residues. CDR3 loop: CASSLAIAARVNTGELFF. CDR3 sequence (DNA): TGTGCCAGCAGCTTAGCGATTGCGGCTAGGGTAAACACCGGGGAGCTGTTTTTT.

The chain couples TRBV7-2 to TRBJ1-2, with a weak D call TRBD1 (6 bases). The CDR3 runs 15 residues. Trimming removed 1 base at V and 6 bases at J, with 15 bases between. Germline V CDR1 and CDR2: SGHTA, FQGNSA. The CDR3 protein is CASSLDTGTPNGYTF. In DNA, the CDR3 is TGTGCCAGCAGCTTAGACACCGGGACACCGAATGGCTACACCTTC.

The chain has TRBV5-5 and TRBJ2-5; no reliable D call. The CDR3 totals 12 residues. The germline V gene has CDR1 SGHKS and CDR2 YYEKEE (reference sequence). V lost 0 bases to trimming and J lost 4 bases, with 4 bases between them. In nucleotides, the CDR3 is TGTGCCAGCAGCTTGGAAATAGAGACCCAGTACTTC. Protein: CASSLEIETQYF.

This sequence joins TRBV7-6 and TRBJ2-7, with TRBD2 matching 10 bases. Germline V gene lookup returns CDR1 SGHVS and CDR2 FNYEAQ. The CDR3 has 15 residues. V trimming: 5 bases; J trimming: 6 bases; junction bases outside the gene matches: 10. As DNA, the CDR3 is TGTGCCAGCAGCCAAAGAGCTAGCGGGAGCGGCGAGCAGTACTTC. Its translation is CASSQRASGSGEQYF.

In this sample, this clonotype turned up a few times. The chain uses TRBV12-3 or TRBV12-4 and TRBJ2-7; D gene ambiguous. V lost 0 bases, J lost 6 bases, and 9 bases lay in between. The CDR3 totals 13 residues. CDR3 sequence (DNA): TGTGCCAGCAGTTTAGCCCAGTGGTTCGAGCAGTACTTC. Translation: CASSLAQWFEQYF.

A few counts support this clonotype. V gene TRBV12-3 or TRBV12-4 combines with J gene TRBJ1-3; D remains ambiguous. This CDR3 is built from 15 residues. The V end lost 6 bases, the J end lost 3 bases, and 15 bases lay between the germline ends. CDR3 protein: CASSLGRLDGNTIYF. The CDR3 region has the DNA TGTGCCAGCAGCCTGGGGAGGTTGGATGGAAACACCATATATTTT.

V and J are TRBV5-1 and TRBJ1-3, with a weak D call TRBD1 (5 bases). The CDR3 spans 17 residues. V lost 3 bases and J lost 0, with 16 bases in between. The germline V gene has CDR1 SGHRS and CDR2 YFSETQ. CDR3 residues: CASSSPRGDVSGNTIYF. The CDR3 DNA sequence: TGCGCCAGCAGCTCGCCACGGGGGGACGTCTCTGGAAACACCATATATTTT.

The V and J genes are TRBV4-1 and TRBJ2-7; D call uncertain. This CDR3 is built from 13 residues. Trimming removed 5 bases at V and 2 bases at J, with 10 bases between. Germline values: CDR1 MGHRA, CDR2 YSYEKL. CDR3 amino acids: CASSMWFAYEQYF. CDR3 sequence (DNA): TGCGCCAGCAGCATGTGGTTTGCCTACGAGCAGTACTTC.

The sample holds many counts of this clonotype. This chain connects TRBV29-1 to TRBJ2-3; tentatively, D is TRBD1 (5 bases). Germline assignment: CDR1 SQVTM and CDR2 ANQGSEA. The CDR3 totals 16 residues. CDR3 DNA: TGCAGACCGGGCTGTGCCAGGGCTTATAGCACAGATACGCAGTATTTT. As protein: CRPGCARAYSTDTQYF.

This clonotype was counted many times. This chain joins TRBV7-8 and TRBJ2-7, with 7 bases identical to TRBD1. The CDR3 has 13 residues. Germline CDR1 reads SGHVS; CDR2 reads FQNEAQ. The ends lost 5 bases at V and 4 bases at J; junction bases unmatched: 5. The CDR3 DNA follows: TGTGCCAGCAGCCCGGGACAGAGATACGAGCAGTACTTC. Amino acids: CASSPGQRYEQYF.

This chain connects TRBV30 to TRBJ2-2; the match to TRBD2 covers 11 bases. V shed 5 bases and J 2 bases; nucleotides not matched to a gene: 4. The CDR3 consists of 15 residues. Germline V gene lookup returns CDR1 GTSNPN and CDR2 SVGIG (reference sequence). CDR3 coding DNA: TGTGCCTGGGGAGGACTAGCGGGTAACACCGGGGAGCTGTTTTTT. Protein sequence: CAWGGLAGNTGELFF.

The rearrangement joins TRBV7-2 to TRBJ2-3; 9 nucleotides agree with TRBD2. The CDR3 extends over 16 amino acids. The J segment lost 2 bases and the V segment lost 4 bases, leaving 7 bases of the junction unmatched. Per germline, CDR1 SGHTA and CDR2 FQGNSA. This CDR3 is CASSSYSGGDTDTQYF. The CDR3 DNA sequence: TGTGCCAGCAGCTCCTATAGCGGGGGCGACACAGATACGCAGTATTTT.

The chain uses TRBV12-3 or TRBV12-4 and TRBJ2-2; perhaps TRBD1 as D (6 bases). The V and J ends lost 7 bases and 6 bases respectively, with 15 bases between them. The CDR3 has 14 residues. CDR3 bases: TGTGCCAGCAACCAGGGGACGTCACCCGGGGAGCTGTTTTTT. Protein product: CASNQGTSPGELFF.

The chain joins TRBV11-2 to TRBJ2-5; 7 bases are a match to TRBD1. The CDR3 covers 15 residues. In germline, CDR1 is SGHAT, CDR2 FQNNGV. Losses at the gene ends were 0 bases for V and 4 bases for J; bases not matched to a gene: 5. The CDR3 region is CASSLDRQGGETQYF. For the CDR3, the DNA is TGTGCCAGCAGCTTAGATCGACAGGGCGGAGAGACCCAGTACTTC.